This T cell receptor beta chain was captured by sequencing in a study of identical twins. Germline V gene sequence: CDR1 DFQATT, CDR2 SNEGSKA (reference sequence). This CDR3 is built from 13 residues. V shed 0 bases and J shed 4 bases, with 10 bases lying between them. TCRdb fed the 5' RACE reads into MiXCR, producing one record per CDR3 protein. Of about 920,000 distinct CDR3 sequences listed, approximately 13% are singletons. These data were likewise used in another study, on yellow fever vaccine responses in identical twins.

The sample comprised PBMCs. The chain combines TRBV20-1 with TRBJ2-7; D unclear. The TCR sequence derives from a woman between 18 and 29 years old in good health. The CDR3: CSARDAKAYEQYV. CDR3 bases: TGCAGTGCTAGAGACGCGAAGGCTTACGAGCAGTACGTC.